One and the same sample provided the 25 T cell receptor beta chains below, sequenced in a study of identical twins. MiXCR, applied by TCRdb to the 5' RACE reads, yields one record per CDR3 protein. The table records about 200,000 distinct CDR3 sequences, under 8.5% of them present only once. The same sample was also used in a study of T cells expressing NK-cell markers.

Sequencing was performed on CD8+ T cells sorted from blood. The receptor source for this set is a woman aged 18-29 years in good health.

In this sample, this clonotype turned up many times. This sequence joins TRBV10-1 and TRBJ2-4, with D unresolved. V lost 11 bases, J lost 0 bases, and 8 bases lay in between. Germline-derived CDR1 and CDR2 are WNHNN and SYGVQD (reference sequence). This CDR3 is 12 amino acids long. The CDR3 spells CAVEIAKNIQYF. The CDR3 nucleotides are TGCGCCGTCGAGATAGCCAAAAACATTCAGTACTTC.

This clonotype was observed many times. The CDR3 DNA reads as TGCGCCAGCAGCGCCCTACCGGGGACTGGATACAATGAGCAGTTCTTC. Translating gives CASSALPGTGYNEQFF. The genes are TRBV5-1 and TRBJ2-1, with a possible D match to TRBD2 (6 bases). Trimming pared 4 bases from V and 4 bases from J, leaving 18 bases between. Germline V gives CDR1 SGHRS, CDR2 YFSETQ. The CDR3 runs 16 residues.

This chain uses TRBV6-5 with TRBJ1-1, with unresolved D. The CDR3 is 14 residues long. The germline V gene encodes CDR1 MNHEY and CDR2 SVGAGI. The germline V and J ends were trimmed by 0 bases and 7 bases, with 12 bases remaining between them. Written as DNA, the CDR3 is TGTGCCAGCAGTTACTCGACGGGCGTTCTTGAAGCTTTCTTT. Translated, it gives CASSYSTGVLEAFF.

The chain employs TRBV9 and TRBJ2-1, with D uncertain. The CDR3 sequence is 15 residues long. V lost 0 bases and J 0 bases, leaving 7 bases between the germline ends. Germline V lookup: CDR1 SGDLS, CDR2 YYNGEE. As DNA, the CDR3 is TGTGCCAGCAGCGTAGATGATAGCTCCTACAATGAGCAGTTCTTC. It codes for CASSVDDSSYNEQFF. Together with reference TRBV9 and TRBJ2-1, the CDR3 gives the full variable domain: DSGVTQTPKHLITATGQRVTLRCSPRSGDLSVYWYQQSLDQGLQFLIQYYNGEERAKGNILERFSAQQFPDLHSELNLSSLELGDSALYFCASSVDDSSYNEQFFGPGTRLTVL.

J is TRBJ1-2 and V is TRBV2; D is undetermined. Trimming left V 6 bases short and J 8 bases short, with 10 bases between. There are 11 residues in the CDR3. Germline CDR1 reads SNHLY; CDR2 reads FYNNEI. The CDR3 DNA follows: TGTGCCAGCAGAGATTACCCGGGCTACACCTTC. It is translated as CASRDYPGYTF.

This clonotype was observed a handful of times. This chain connects TRBV12-3 or TRBV12-4 to TRBJ2-3; a weak D match, TRBD2 (5 bases). There are 17 residues in the CDR3. V was pared by 7 bases and J by 1 base, with 21 bases between. In DNA form, the CDR3 reads TGTGCCAGCACTTCTCTCGGGGTCCATTGGGGCACAGATACGCAGTATTTT. This encodes CASTSLGVHWGTDTQYF.

This clonotype was observed many times. The chain combines TRBV20-1 with TRBJ2-1; tentatively, D is TRBD1 (6 bases). V lost 0 bases and J 9 bases, leaving 9 bases between the germline ends. The CDR3 has 12 amino acids. Germline loops: CDR1 DFQATT, CDR2 SNEGSKA (reference sequence). This CDR3 reads CSARDQGSEQFF. The CDR3 nucleotides read TGCAGTGCTAGAGATCAGGGGAGTGAGCAGTTCTTC.

V is TRBV11-3 and J is TRBJ2-2; 10 bases line up with TRBD2. V was clipped by 6 bases and J by 6 bases; unmatched bases: 13. This CDR3 spans 17 amino acids. Germline values: CDR1 SGHNT, CDR2 YENEEA. CDR3 coding DNA: TGTGCCAGCAGATATCCCGCCGAGCGGGGGGGCGCCGGGGAGCTGTTTTTT. This codes for CASRYPAERGGAGELFF.

The rearrangement uses TRBV19 and TRBJ2-1; D unresolved. The CDR3 contains 13 residues. With 0 bases removed from V and 6 bases from J, the gap between germline ends came to 6 bases. The V gene's germline CDR1 is LNHDA and CDR2 SQIVND (reference sequence). The CDR3 nucleotides read TGTGCCAGTAGTATAGAATCGTTCAATGAGCAGTTCTTC. Its translation is CASSIESFNEQFF.

This chain joins TRBV6-4 and TRBJ2-3; no definite D call. Trimming stripped 3 bases from V and 0 bases from J, with 4 bases between. The CDR3 spans 13 residues. The germline V gene encodes CDR1 MRHNA and CDR2 SNTAGT. CDR3 protein: CASSEASTDTQYF. The CDR3 region has the DNA TGTGCCAGCAGTGAGGCGAGCACAGATACGCAGTATTTT.

Ten or more counts support this clonotype. The V call is TRBV7-2, the J call TRBJ2-7; tentative D call: TRBD2 (5 bases). This CDR3 contains 14 residues. CDR1 and CDR2 from the germline V gene are SGHTA and FQGNSA. V lost 5 bases, J lost 6 bases, and 17 bases lay in between. In nucleotides, the CDR3 is TGTGCCAGCAGCGCCCTCTTAACTAGATCCGAGCAGTACTTC. Encoded protein: CASSALLTRSEQYF.

This clonotype was found many times. The junction and the germline gene differ at one end; a read error may be behind it. The CDR3 DNA sequence: TGTGCCAGCAACTTAGTATCCGGGGTTGAGCAGTTCTTC. Its protein product is CASNLVSGVEQFF. The gene calls are TRBV11-2 and TRBJ2-1, with D possibly matching TRBD2 (5 bases). CDR1 is SGHAT, CDR2 FQNNGV, per germline. This CDR3 is 13 amino acids long. Supplemented by reference TRBV11-2 and TRBJ2-1, the full variable domain reads EAGVAQSPRYKIIEKRQSVAFWCNPISGHATLYWYQQILGQGPKLLIQFQNNGVVDDSQLPKDRFSAERLKGVDSTLKIQPAKLEDSAVYLCASNLVSGVEQFFGPGTRLTVL.

CDR3 DNA sequence: TGTGCCAGCAGCTCCGGGACACATTTTTATGGCTACACCTTC. Its protein product is CASSSGTHFYGYTF. The chain is built from TRBV7-9 and TRBJ1-2, with D possibly matching TRBD1 (6 bases). The CDR3 length is 14 residues. The V and J ends lost 4 bases and 5 bases respectively, with 14 bases between them. The germline V gene encodes CDR1 SEHNR and CDR2 FQNEAQ (reference sequence).

This clonotype has a count of ten or more. V usage is TRBV12-3 or TRBV12-4 and J usage is TRBJ2-1; D is uncertain. The CDR3 is 11 amino acids. V dropped 3 bases and J dropped 6 bases, with 3 bases sitting between them. The CDR3 sequence: CASSFSNEQFF. The CDR3 nucleotides read TGTGCCAGCAGTTTTTCCAATGAGCAGTTCTTC.

This clonotype occurred many times. This chain links TRBV2 with TRBJ2-2; D perhaps matches TRBD1 (6 bases). The CDR3 is 14 amino acids. Trimming stripped 6 bases from V and 3 bases from J, with 11 bases between. Germline V lookup: CDR1 SNHLY, CDR2 FYNNEI. The CDR3 DNA is TGTGCCAGCAGGGAACAGGGATACACCGGGGAGCTGTTTTTT. This translates into CASREQGYTGELFF. Variable domain in full (rest from reference TRBV2 and TRBJ2-2): EPEVTQTPSHQVTQMGQEVILRCVPISNHLYFYWYRQILGQKVEFLVSFYNNEISEKSEIFDDQFSVERPDGSNFTLKIRSTKLEDSAMYFCASREQGYTGELFFGEGSRLTVL.

This rearrangement joins TRBV20-1 to TRBJ1-1, with D possibly being TRBD1 (5 bases). The ends were cut back, 6 bases at V and 5 bases at J, with 16 bases in the middle. This CDR3 has 13 amino acids. Germline assignment: CDR1 DFQATT and CDR2 SNEGSKA (reference sequence). CDR3 sequence: CSAPAGGVTEAFF. The CDR3 bases are TGCAGTGCCCCGGCGGGGGGGGTAACTGAAGCTTTCTTT.

V is TRBV9 and J is TRBJ2-1; 8 bases are a match to TRBD1. The CDR3 has 15 residues. The J segment lost 8 bases and the V segment lost 3 bases, leaving 10 bases of the junction unmatched. CDR1 and CDR2 (germline): SGDLS, YYNGEE. The DNA for the CDR3 is TGTGCCAGCAGCGCTCGCCCAGGGGGCCGGGATGAGCAGTTCTTC. This codes for CASSARPGGRDEQFF. Variable domain in full (rest from reference TRBV9 and TRBJ2-1): DSGVTQTPKHLITATGQRVTLRCSPRSGDLSVYWYQQSLDQGLQFLIQYYNGEERAKGNILERFSAQQFPDLHSELNLSSLELGDSALYFCASSARPGGRDEQFFGPGTRLTVL.

This clonotype was detected many times. The V call is TRBV29-1, the J call TRBJ2-1; 9 nucleotides align to TRBD2. The V and J ends lost 4 bases and 0 bases, in that order; junction bases with no gene match: 1. Germline V CDR1 and CDR2: SQVTM, ANQGSEA. This CDR3 is 14 amino acids long. The CDR3 loop is CSVALAGSYNEQFF. CDR3 DNA sequence: TGCAGCGTTGCACTAGCGGGCTCCTACAATGAGCAGTTCTTC.

The chain couples TRBV12-3 or TRBV12-4 to TRBJ1-2; tentatively, D is TRBD1 (6 bases). This CDR3 spans 16 amino acids. Trimming cost V 5 bases and J 2 bases, with 18 bases left between them. Here the CDR3 DNA reads TGTGCCAGCAGTGGAACACCTGGACAGCCCAACTATGGCTACACCTTC. As protein: CASSGTPGQPNYGYTF.

This clonotype came up a few times. The chain has TRBV11-1 and TRBJ2-3, with D perhaps given as TRBD1 or TRBD2 (6 bases each). Germline CDR1 is SGHAT and CDR2 is FQDESV (reference sequence). There are 15 residues in the CDR3. V lost 8 bases to trimming and J lost 0 bases, with 15 bases between them. In nucleotides, the CDR3 is TGTGCCAGCTGGTCGGGGGCTCCTAGCACAGATACGCAGTATTTT. It yields the protein CASWSGAPSTDTQYF.

This clonotype was seen a handful of times. This chain connects TRBV3-1 to TRBJ2-1; D may be TRBD1 or TRBD2 (5 bases each). Germline V lookup: CDR1 LGHDT, CDR2 YNNKEL (reference sequence). The CDR3 length is 13 residues. The germline V and J ends were trimmed by 4 bases and 9 bases, with 13 bases remaining between them. CDR3 region: CASSPQGEGEQFF. The CDR3 DNA is TGTGCCAGCAGCCCGCAGGGTGAGGGTGAGCAGTTCTTC.

The table lists this clonotype with a few counts. As DNA, the CDR3 is TGTGCCAGCAGCTCCCCCACCGGTGGGGGAAATGAGCAGTTCTTC. Translating gives CASSSPTGGGNEQFF. The chain employs TRBV12-3 or TRBV12-4 and TRBJ2-1; possibly TRBD1 or TRBD2 for D (5 bases each). Trimming shortened V by 6 bases and J by 7 bases, and 19 bases separated the two germline ends. The CDR3 spans 15 residues.

The J gene is TRBJ2-1, the V gene TRBV2, with D tentatively TRBD1 or TRBD2 (7 bases each). The length of the CDR3 is 12 residues. Germline lookup yields CDR1 SNHLY and CDR2 FYNNEI. V was cut by 7 bases and J by 7 bases, with 11 bases left in between. CDR3 in amino acids: CASIQGGNEQFF. The CDR3, as DNA: TGTGCCAGCATCCAGGGGGGGAATGAGCAGTTCTTC.

This clonotype was picked up a small number of times. CDR3 in amino acids: CASSRSGTLSTDTQYF. The CDR3 region has the DNA TGCGCCAGCAGCCGCTCGGGGACTCTAAGCACAGATACGCAGTATTTT. This chain uses TRBV4-3 with TRBJ2-3; D perhaps matches TRBD2 (6 bases). Trimming shortened V by 4 bases and J by 0 bases, and 14 bases separated the two germline ends. The CDR3 loop spans 16 amino acids. The germline V gene has CDR1 LGHNA and CDR2 YSLEER.

The table lists this clonotype with many counts. The rearrangement joins TRBV29-1 to TRBJ1-2; D is unclear. Trimming shortened V by 5 bases and J by 4 bases, and 11 bases separated the two germline ends. Germline loops: CDR1 SQVTM, CDR2 ANQGSEA. The CDR3 is 12 residues long. The CDR3 region has the DNA TGCAGCGTTTTGGACGGATCCTATGGCTACACCTTC. Translating gives CSVLDGSYGYTF.